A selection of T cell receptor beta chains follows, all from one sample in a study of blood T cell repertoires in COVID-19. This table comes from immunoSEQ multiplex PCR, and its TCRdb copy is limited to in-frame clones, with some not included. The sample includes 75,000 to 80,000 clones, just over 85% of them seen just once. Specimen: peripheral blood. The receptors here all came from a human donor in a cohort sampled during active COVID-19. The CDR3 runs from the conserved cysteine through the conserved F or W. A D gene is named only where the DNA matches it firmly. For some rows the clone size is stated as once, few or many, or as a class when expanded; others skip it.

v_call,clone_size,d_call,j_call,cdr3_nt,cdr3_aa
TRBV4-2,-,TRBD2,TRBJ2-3,TGTGCCAGCAGCCAAGATTTGACTAGCGGGGGAAAGGGTACGCAGTATTTT,CASSQDLTSGGKGTQYF
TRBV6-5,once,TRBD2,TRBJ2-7,TGTGCCAGCAGTTCAGGACTGGGAGGGTACGAGCAGTACTTC,CASSSGLGGYEQYF
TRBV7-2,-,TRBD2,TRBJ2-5,TGTGCCAGCAGCCTACTAGCGGGCCAAGAGACCCAGTACTTC,CASSLLAGQETQYF
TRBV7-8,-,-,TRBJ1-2,TGTGCCAGCACCGACAGGAATCTACTATCCTATGGCTACACCTTC,CASTDRNLLSYGYTF
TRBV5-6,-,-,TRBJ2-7,TGTGCCAGCCGCTTCTATGACTACCGCTCCTACGAGCAGTACTTC,CASRFYDYRSYEQYF
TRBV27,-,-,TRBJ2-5,TGTGCCAGCAGTCTGACTGTGAAAGAGACCCAGTACTTC,CASSLTVKETQYF
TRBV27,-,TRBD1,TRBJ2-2,TGTGCCCCAGGGGGACAGGGGCGGACCGGGGAGCTGTTTTTT,CAPGGQGRTGELFF
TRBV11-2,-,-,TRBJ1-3,TGTGCCAGCAGAAAGGGGACAAGCTCTGGAAACACCATATATTTT,CASRKGTSSGNTIYF
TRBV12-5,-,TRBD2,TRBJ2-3,TGTGCTAGTGGGCGCGGACTAGCGGGGCTGACAGATACGCAGTATTTT,CASGRGLAGLTDTQYF
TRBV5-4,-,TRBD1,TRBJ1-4,TGTGCCAGCAGCTTGGGTGGACAGGGTAATGAAAAACTGTTTTTT,CASSLGGQGNEKLFF
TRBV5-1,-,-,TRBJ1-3,TGCGCCAGCAGCTTGGCCCCCTCCGCCACTCGAAACACCATATATTTT,CASSLAPSATRNTIYF
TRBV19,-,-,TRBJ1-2,TGTGCCAGTAGTCAAAAATCAAACTATGGCTACACCTTC,CASSQKSNYGYTF
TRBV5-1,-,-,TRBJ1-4,TGCGCCAGCAGCTTGGAGGGGAATAATGAAAAACTGTTTTTT,CASSLEGNNEKLFF
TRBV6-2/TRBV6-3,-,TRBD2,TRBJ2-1,TGTGCCAGCAGTTACCCCGACGGGACTAGCGGGTCTCGCTCCTACAATGAGCAGTTCTTC,CASSYPDGTSGSRSYNEQFF
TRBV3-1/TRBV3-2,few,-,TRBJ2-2,TGTGCCTCCCAAGGGGCCTTGAACACCGGGGAGCTGTTTTTT,CASQGALNTGELFF
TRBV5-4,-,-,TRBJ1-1,TGTGCCAGCAGCCGGGGGGCCTCCGGGACGGCGAACACTGAAGCTTTCTTT,CASSRGASGTANTEAFF
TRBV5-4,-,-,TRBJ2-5,TGTGCCAGCAGCTTGGAGGGGGGGGAGACCCAGTACTTC,CASSLEGGETQYF
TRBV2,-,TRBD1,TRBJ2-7,TGTGCCAGCAGTTTGGTACAGGGGGCTTTCAACGAGCAGTACTTC,CASSLVQGAFNEQYF
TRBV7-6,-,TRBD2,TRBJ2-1,TGTGCCAGCAGTTATAGGACTAGCGGGGGCCTGGGCTCCTACAATGAGCAGTTCTTC,CASSYRTSGGLGSYNEQFF
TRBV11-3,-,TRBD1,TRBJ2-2,TGTGCCAGCAGCTACGGGACAGGGGTTACCGGGGAGCTGTTTTTT,CASSYGTGVTGELFF
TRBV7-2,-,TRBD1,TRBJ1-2,TGTGCCAGCAGTATAGGACAGGGAGGTTACGGCTACACCTTC,CASSIGQGGYGYTF
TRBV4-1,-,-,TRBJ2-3,TGCGCCAGCAGCCAAGGGACTACCCGCACAGATACGCAGTATTTT,CASSQGTTRTDTQYF
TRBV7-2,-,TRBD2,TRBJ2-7,TGTGCCAGCAGCAAACGCGCGGGAGCGAGCTCCTACGAGCAGTACTTC,CASSKRAGASSYEQYF
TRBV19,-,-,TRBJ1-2,TGTGCCAGCTCTAATCGGGGGAGGGGAAGTAACTATGGCTACACCTTC,CASSNRGRGSNYGYTF
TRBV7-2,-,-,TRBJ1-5,TGTGCCAGCAGCCCAAATACAGGGCGCCAGCCCCAGCATTTT,CASSPNTGRQPQHF
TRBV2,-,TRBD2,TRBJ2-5,TGTGCCGGTTCGCGCGGGGGGGCCGTTGAGACCCAGTACTTC,CAGSRGGAVETQYF
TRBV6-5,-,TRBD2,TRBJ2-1,TGTGCCAGCACCTCCGGGACTAGCGGCTACAATGAGCAGTTCTTC,CASTSGTSGYNEQFF
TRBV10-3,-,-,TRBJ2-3,TGTGCCATCAGTGAGTCAAAGGGGGGGGCCTGGGATACGCAGTATTTT,CAISESKGGAWDTQYF
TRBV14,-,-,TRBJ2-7,TGTGCCAGCAGCCAATTAGCCGGCTACGAGCAGTACTTC,CASSQLAGYEQYF
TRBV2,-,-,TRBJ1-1,TGTGCCAGCGTGAGGGGAGGTTCGAACACTGAAGCTTTCTTT,CASVRGGSNTEAFF
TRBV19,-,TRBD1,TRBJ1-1,TGTGCCAGTAGTGCCGACAGGGATATGGATGAAGCTTTCTTT,CASSADRDMDEAFF
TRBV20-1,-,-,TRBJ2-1,TGCAGTGCTAGTGGGTCTGGGAGCTCCTACAATGAGCAGTTCTTC,CSASGSGSSYNEQFF
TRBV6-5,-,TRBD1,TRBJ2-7,TGTGCCAGCAGTTACTCAGACAGGGCATCCTACGAGCAGTACTTC,CASSYSDRASYEQYF
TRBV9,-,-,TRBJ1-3,TGTGCCAGCAGCCTAAGTGGGGGGAACACCATATATTTT,CASSLSGGNTIYF
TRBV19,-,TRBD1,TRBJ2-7,TGTGCCAGTAGTATGCGGGACAGGGAGGGCGAGCAGTACTTC,CASSMRDREGEQYF